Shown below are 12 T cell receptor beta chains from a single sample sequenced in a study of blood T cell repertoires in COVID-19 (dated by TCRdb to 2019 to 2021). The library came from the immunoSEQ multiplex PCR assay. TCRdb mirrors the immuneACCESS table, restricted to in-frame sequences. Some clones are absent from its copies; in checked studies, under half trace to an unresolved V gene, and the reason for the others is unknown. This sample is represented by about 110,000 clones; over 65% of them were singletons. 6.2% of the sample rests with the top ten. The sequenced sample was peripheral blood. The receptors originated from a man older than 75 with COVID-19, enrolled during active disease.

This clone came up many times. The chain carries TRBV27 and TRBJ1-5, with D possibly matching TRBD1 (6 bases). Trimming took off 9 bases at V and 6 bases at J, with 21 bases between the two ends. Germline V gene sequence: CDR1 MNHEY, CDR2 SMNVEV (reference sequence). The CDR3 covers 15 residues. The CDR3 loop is CARCQGGGAFQPQHF. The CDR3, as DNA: TGTGCCAGGTGTCAGGGTGGGGGCGCGTTTCAGCCCCAGCATTTT.

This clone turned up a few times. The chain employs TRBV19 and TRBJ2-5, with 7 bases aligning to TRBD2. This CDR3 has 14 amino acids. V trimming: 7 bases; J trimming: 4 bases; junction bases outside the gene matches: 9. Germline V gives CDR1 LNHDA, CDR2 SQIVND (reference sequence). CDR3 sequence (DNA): TGTGCCAGTAATGCGAGGGGAGGGTCAGAGACCCAGTACTTC. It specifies CASNARGGSETQYF.

The CDR3: CASSLLQGGNQPQHF. The CDR3 nucleotides are TGTGCCAGCAGCTTGTTGCAGGGGGGAAATCAGCCCCAGCATTTT. The chain links TRBV5-8 to TRBJ1-5; 7 bases line up with TRBD1. J lost 4 bases, V lost 1 base, and 5 bases had no gene match. The V gene's germline CDR1 is SGHTS and CDR2 YDEGEE. The CDR3 sequence is 15 residues long.

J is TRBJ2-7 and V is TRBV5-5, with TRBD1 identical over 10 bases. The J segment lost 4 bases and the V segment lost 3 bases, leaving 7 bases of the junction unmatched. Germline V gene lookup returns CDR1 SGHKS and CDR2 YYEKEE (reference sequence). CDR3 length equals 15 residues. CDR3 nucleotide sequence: TGTGCCAGCAGCTCCAACCTGGACAGGGGGTACGAGCAGTACTTC. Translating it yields CASSSNLDRGYEQYF.

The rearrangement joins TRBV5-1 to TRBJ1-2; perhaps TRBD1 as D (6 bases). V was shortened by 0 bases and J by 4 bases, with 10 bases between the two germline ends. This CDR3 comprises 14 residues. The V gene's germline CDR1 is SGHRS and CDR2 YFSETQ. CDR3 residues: CASSLEGGGYGYTF. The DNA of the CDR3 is TGCGCCAGCAGCTTGGAAGGGGGTGGCTATGGCTACACCTTC.

The CDR3 region is CASCGGMRTEAFF. In DNA form, the CDR3 reads TGTGCCAGCTGTGGAGGTATGAGGACTGAAGCTTTCTTT. This chain links TRBV28 with TRBJ1-1; D is uncertain. V lost 8 bases, J lost 5 bases, and 15 bases lay in between. Per germline, CDR1 MDHEN and CDR2 SYDVKM. The CDR3 extends over 13 amino acids.

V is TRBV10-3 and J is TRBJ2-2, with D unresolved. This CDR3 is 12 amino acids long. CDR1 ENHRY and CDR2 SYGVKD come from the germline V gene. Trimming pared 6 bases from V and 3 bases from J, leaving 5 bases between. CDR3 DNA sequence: TGTGCCATCAGCATTTACACCGGGGAGCTGTTTTTT. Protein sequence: CAISIYTGELFF.

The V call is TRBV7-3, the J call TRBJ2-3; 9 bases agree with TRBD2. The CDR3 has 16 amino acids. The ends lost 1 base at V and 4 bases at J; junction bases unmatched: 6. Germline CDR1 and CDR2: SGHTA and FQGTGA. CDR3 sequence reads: CASSLMGGLASDTQYF. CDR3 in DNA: TGTGCCAGCAGCTTAATGGGGGGACTAGCATCAGATACGCAGTATTTT.

The CDR3 DNA reads as TGTGCCAGCAGCGTCCAGGGGATAAGCACAGATACGCAGTATTTT. It encodes CASSVQGISTDTQYF. This chain joins TRBV9 and TRBJ2-3; perhaps TRBD1 as D (6 bases). In germline, CDR1 is SGDLS, CDR2 YYNGEE. The CDR3 covers 15 residues. The V end was cut by 2 bases, the J end by 0 bases, with 10 bases between.

The chain's CDR3 is CASSVGEDRVNQPQHF. CDR3 coding DNA: TGTGCCAGCAGCGTAGGTGAGGACAGAGTCAATCAGCCCCAGCATTTT. The genes are TRBV9 and TRBJ1-5, with D possibly being TRBD1 (6 bases). CDR3 size: 16 residues. Trimming stripped 0 bases from V and 3 bases from J, with 13 bases between. CDR1 and CDR2 from the germline V gene are SGDLS and YYNGEE.

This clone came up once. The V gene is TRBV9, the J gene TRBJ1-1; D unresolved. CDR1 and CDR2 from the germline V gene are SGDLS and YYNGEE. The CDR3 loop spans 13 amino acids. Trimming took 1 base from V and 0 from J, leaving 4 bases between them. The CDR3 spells CASSVYLNTEAFF. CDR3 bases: TGTGCCAGCAGCGTATATCTGAACACTGAAGCTTTCTTT.

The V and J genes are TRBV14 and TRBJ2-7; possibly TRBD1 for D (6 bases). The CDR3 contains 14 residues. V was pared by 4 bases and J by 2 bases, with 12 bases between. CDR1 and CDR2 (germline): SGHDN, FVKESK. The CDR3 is CASSLWTAPYEQYF. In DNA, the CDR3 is TGTGCCAGCAGCCTTTGGACAGCCCCCTACGAGCAGTACTTC.